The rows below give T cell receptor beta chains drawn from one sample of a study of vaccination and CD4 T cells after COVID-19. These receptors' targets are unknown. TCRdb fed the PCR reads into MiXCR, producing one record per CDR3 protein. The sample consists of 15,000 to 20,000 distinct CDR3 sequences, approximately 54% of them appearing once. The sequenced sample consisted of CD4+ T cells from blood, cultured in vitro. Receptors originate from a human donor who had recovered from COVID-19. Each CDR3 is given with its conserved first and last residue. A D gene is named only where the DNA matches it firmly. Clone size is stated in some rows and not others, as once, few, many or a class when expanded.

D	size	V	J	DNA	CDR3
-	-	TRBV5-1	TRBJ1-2	TGCGCCAGCAGGACCAACCAGGGTATCGGCTATGGCTACACCTTC	CASRTNQGIGYGYTF
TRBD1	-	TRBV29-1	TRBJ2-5	TGCAGCGTTGAAGATCGGGACAGGGGGGGAGAGACCCAGTACTTC	CSVEDRDRGGETQYF
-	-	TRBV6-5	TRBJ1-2	TGTGCCAGCAGTTACGGTACAAACTATGGCTACACCTTC	CASSYGTNYGYTF
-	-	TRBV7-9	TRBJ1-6	TGTGCCAGCGAGTCGTCACAGGGACCGCATGATTCACCCCTCCACTTT	CASESSQGPHDSPLHF
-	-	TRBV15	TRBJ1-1	TGTGCCACCAGGCAAAGCGCGGGCACTGAAGCTTTCTTT	CATRQSAGTEAFF
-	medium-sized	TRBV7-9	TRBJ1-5	TGTGCCAGCAGCCTTACAGGGTTATATCAGCCCCAGCATTTT	CASSLTGLYQPQHF
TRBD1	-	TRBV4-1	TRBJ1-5	TGCGCCAGCAGCCAAGTGGACAGGGGAGGCTGGCCCCAGCATTTT	CASSQVDRGGWPQHF
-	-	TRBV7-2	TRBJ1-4	TGTGCCAGCAGCCCTAGGTGGAGTCGGAATGAAAAACTGTTTTTT	CASSPRWSRNEKLFF
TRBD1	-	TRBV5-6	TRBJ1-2	TGTGCCAGCAGCTTGGTGTCAGGGGGACTCTATGGCTACACCTTC	CASSLVSGGLYGYTF
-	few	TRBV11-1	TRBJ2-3	TGTGCCAGCAGCTTAGCGGGAGCCACAGATACGCAGTATTTT	CASSLAGATDTQYF
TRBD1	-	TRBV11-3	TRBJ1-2	TGTGCCAGCAACGGGAAGTGGCGACCGGGACAGGCAGACCGCTTTCCTACCTTC	CASNGKWRPGQADRFPTF
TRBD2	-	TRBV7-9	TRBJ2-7	TGTGCCAGCAGCTTCCAAAAGGGACTAGCGGGAGCGGTTTTGTACGAGCAGTACTTC	CASSFQKGLAGAVLYEQYF
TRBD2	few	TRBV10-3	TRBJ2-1	TGTGCCATCAGTGATATACTAGCGGGTCGGTCCCCCGGTGAGCAGTTCTTC	CAISDILAGRSPGEQFF
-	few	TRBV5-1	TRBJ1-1	TGCGCCAGCAGCTATGACGGAGGGAACACTGAAGCTTTCTTT	CASSYDGGNTEAFF
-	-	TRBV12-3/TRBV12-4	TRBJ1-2	TGTGCCAGCAGTCTCAATTCAGGTCAGGGCTACACCTTC	CASSLNSGQGYTF
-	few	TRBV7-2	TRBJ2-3	TGTGCCAGCAGCTTAGGTTTCGATACGCAGTATTTT	CASSLGFDTQYF
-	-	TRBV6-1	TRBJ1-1	TGTGCCAGCACCCGGGCAGGATTGAACACCGAAGCTTTCTTT	CASTRAGLNTEAFF
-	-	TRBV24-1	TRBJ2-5	TGTGCCACCAGGCCGGGGTTCCGAGAGACCCAGTACTTC	CATRPGFRETQYF
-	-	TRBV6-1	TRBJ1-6	TGTGCCAGCAGTGTGACCTGGGGTCAGGATTCACCCCTCCACTTT	CASSVTWGQDSPLHF
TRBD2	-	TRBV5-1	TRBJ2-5	TGCGCCAGCAGCCCGGGACTAGTAACTCAAGAGACCCAGTACTTC	CASSPGLVTQETQYF
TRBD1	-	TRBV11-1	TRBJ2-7	TGTGCCAGCAGCTCTAAACTGACAGGGTTCGGGGTCTCCTACGAGCAGTACTTC	CASSSKLTGFGVSYEQYF
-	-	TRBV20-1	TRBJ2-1	TGCAGTTCCCCTCATTTGAAGAATTCAAATGAGCAGTTCTTC	CSSPHLKNSNEQFF
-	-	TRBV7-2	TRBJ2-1	TGTGCCAGCAGCTTAGGGCAGTACAATGAGCAGTTCTTC	CASSLGQYNEQFF
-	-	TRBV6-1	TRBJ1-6	TGTGCCAGCAGGGCCTTGACTCCTGGGAATTCACCCCTCCACTTT	CASRALTPGNSPLHF
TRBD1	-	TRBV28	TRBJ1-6	TGTGCCAGCAGTCCCGGGACAGCCGAATCACCCCTCCACTTT	CASSPGTAESPLHF
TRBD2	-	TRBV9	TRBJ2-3	TGTGCCAGCAGCCCTGCGGCTAGCGGGAGCACAGATACGCAGTATTTT	CASSPAASGSTDTQYF
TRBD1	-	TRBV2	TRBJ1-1	TGTGCCAGCAGCGAGTACAGGGGGCCTGAAGCTTTCTTT	CASSEYRGPEAFF
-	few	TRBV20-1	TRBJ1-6	TGCAGTGCTAGAGTACCGAGGGGGGGGCCTAATTCACCCCTCCACTTT	CSARVPRGGPNSPLHF